The T cell receptor beta chain described here comes from a study of shared clonotypes between healthy human individuals. For the study at large: Every donor yielded three CD4 naive, three CD4 memory, two CD8 naive and one CD8 memory plate.

This CDR3 region has 13 residues. V lost 7 bases to trimming and J lost 0 bases; unmatched junction nucleotides: 0. CDR1 and CDR2 (germline): LNHDA, SQIVND (reference sequence). Produced via immunoSEQ multiplex PCR; TCRdb's table is partial and in-frame only. This table holds millions of clones, around 94% found once. The TCR was taken from a man between 18 and 35 years old in good health. Sequenced: naive CD4+ T cells sorted from blood. Subset denoted: CD45RA+ positively selected. The chain employs TRBV19 and TRBJ2-7; 10 nucleotides match TRBD2. CDR3 coding DNA: TGTGCCAGTAAGCGGGGGGGCTCCTACGAGCAGTACTTC. Residues: CASKRGGSYEQYF.